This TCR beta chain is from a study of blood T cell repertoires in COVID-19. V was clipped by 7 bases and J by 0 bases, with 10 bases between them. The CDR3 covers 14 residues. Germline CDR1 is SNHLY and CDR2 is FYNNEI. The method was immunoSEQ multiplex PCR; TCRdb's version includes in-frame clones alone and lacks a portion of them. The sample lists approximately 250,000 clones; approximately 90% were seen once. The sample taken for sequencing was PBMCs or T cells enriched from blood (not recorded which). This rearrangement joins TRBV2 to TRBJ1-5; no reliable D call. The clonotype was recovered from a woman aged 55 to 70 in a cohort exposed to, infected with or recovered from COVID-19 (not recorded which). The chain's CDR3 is CASNGAYSNQPQHF. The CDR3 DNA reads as TGTGCCAGCAACGGAGCGTATAGCAATCAGCCCCAGCATTTT. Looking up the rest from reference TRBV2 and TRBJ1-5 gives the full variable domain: EPEVTQTPSHQVTQMGQEVILRCVPISNHLYFYWYRQILGQKVEFLVSFYNNEISEKSEIFDDQFSVERPDGSNFTLKIRSTKLEDSAMYFCASNGAYSNQPQHFGDGTRLSIL.